The rows below give T cell receptor beta chains drawn from one sample of a study of T-cell reconstitution after alpha-beta-depleted transplantation in children. TCRdb used MiXCR to reprocess the PCR reads, holding one entry per CDR3 protein. This sample has hundreds of thousands of distinct CDR3 sequences, with roughly 14% found just once. Source: PBMCs, taken before TCRalphabeta/CD19-depleted stem cell transplant. The receptors stem from a girl aged 2 to 9 with congenital amegakaryocytic thrombocytopenia, due to receive a stem cell transplant. The CDR3 runs from the conserved cysteine through the conserved F or W. D genes are given only for firm matches. Clone size is not always given. Where it is, it says once, few, many or a class for expanded clones.

j_call: TRBJ2-1; clone_size: many; v_call: TRBV20-1; d_call: -; cdr3_nt: TGCAGTGCTAGAGATTTCGCACGGGGGTCCTACAATGAGCAGTTCTTC; cdr3_aa: CSARDFARGSYNEQFF
j_call: TRBJ2-3; clone_size: many; v_call: TRBV28; d_call: TRBD1; cdr3_nt: TGTGCCAGCAGACCGAACAGGGGGATTAGCACAGATACGCAGTATTTT; cdr3_aa: CASRPNRGISTDTQYF
j_call: TRBJ2-1; clone_size: -; v_call: TRBV7-3; d_call: -; cdr3_nt: TGTGCCAGCAGCTTAACTCAGCTAAATGAGCAGTTCTTC; cdr3_aa: CASSLTQLNEQFF
j_call: TRBJ2-4; clone_size: few; v_call: TRBV18; d_call: -; cdr3_nt: TGTGCCAGCTCACCACAGGCGCCCTTTTCCAAAAACATTCAGTACTTC; cdr3_aa: CASSPQAPFSKNIQYF
j_call: TRBJ1-1; clone_size: many; v_call: TRBV4-1; d_call: TRBD1; cdr3_nt: TGCGCCAGCAGCCAAGATTTGGCAGGGGGCCCTAACACTGAAGCTTTCTTT; cdr3_aa: CASSQDLAGGPNTEAFF
j_call: TRBJ2-1; clone_size: -; v_call: TRBV2; d_call: -; cdr3_nt: TGTGCCAGCAGGGACGTCAGCGGTTCCTACAATGAGCAGTTCTTC; cdr3_aa: CASRDVSGSYNEQFF
j_call: TRBJ2-7; clone_size: -; v_call: TRBV20-1; d_call: -; cdr3_nt: TGCAGTGCTGGCGATTTCCCGATTGGGGAGCAGTACTTC; cdr3_aa: CSAGDFPIGEQYF
j_call: TRBJ2-3; clone_size: -; v_call: TRBV29-1; d_call: -; cdr3_nt: TGCAGCGGAGGGGGAGGGAGCACAGATACGCAGTATTTT; cdr3_aa: CSGGGGSTDTQYF
j_call: TRBJ2-7; clone_size: -; v_call: TRBV5-1; d_call: -; cdr3_nt: TGCGCCAGCAGCTTAATTATAAGCTCCTACGAGCAGTACTTC; cdr3_aa: CASSLIISSYEQYF
j_call: TRBJ2-4; clone_size: many; v_call: TRBV6-1; d_call: TRBD2; cdr3_nt: TGTGCCAGCAATGACCCGGCTAGCGGAAAAAACATTCAGTACTTC; cdr3_aa: CASNDPASGKNIQYF
j_call: TRBJ2-3; clone_size: many; v_call: TRBV5-1; d_call: TRBD2; cdr3_nt: TGCGCCAGCAGCAAACTAGCGGGAGTTCCAGATACGCAGTATTTT; cdr3_aa: CASSKLAGVPDTQYF
j_call: TRBJ2-7; clone_size: many; v_call: TRBV12-3/TRBV12-4; d_call: TRBD2; cdr3_nt: TGTGCCAGCAGTTCGTTTGCTAGCGGGGCCTACGAGCAGTACTTC; cdr3_aa: CASSSFASGAYEQYF
j_call: TRBJ2-1; clone_size: -; v_call: TRBV30; d_call: -; cdr3_nt: TGTGCCTGGAGTTCCGGGGTGCGTTATGAGCAGTTCTTC; cdr3_aa: CAWSSGVRYEQFF
j_call: TRBJ2-7; clone_size: -; v_call: TRBV15; d_call: -; cdr3_nt: TGTGCCACCAGCAGAGAAAGGAGGTTGGGCTACGAGCAGTACTTC; cdr3_aa: CATSRERRLGYEQYF
j_call: TRBJ2-3; clone_size: -; v_call: TRBV6-2/TRBV6-3; d_call: TRBD1; cdr3_nt: TGTGCCAGCAGACCGACAGGGGGAAAAACTAGCACAGATACGCAGTATTTT; cdr3_aa: CASRPTGGKTSTDTQYF
j_call: TRBJ2-3; clone_size: many; v_call: TRBV7-2; d_call: TRBD2; cdr3_nt: TGTGCCAGCCTAGCGGGAGGGCCGTCAGATACGCAGTATTTT; cdr3_aa: CASLAGGPSDTQYF
j_call: TRBJ2-1; clone_size: many; v_call: TRBV20-1; d_call: -; cdr3_nt: TGCAGCCCGGGGCCAGGGAGCTACAATGAGCAGTTCTTC; cdr3_aa: CSPGPGSYNEQFF
j_call: TRBJ2-7; clone_size: few; v_call: TRBV12-3/TRBV12-4; d_call: TRBD2; cdr3_nt: TGTGCCAGCGGCTCCCTAGCGGGCTACGAGCAGTACTTC; cdr3_aa: CASGSLAGYEQYF
j_call: TRBJ2-3; clone_size: many; v_call: TRBV20-1; d_call: TRBD2; cdr3_nt: TGCAGTGCTAGAGGGGTAGCGGGAGGGCCCTCAGATACGCAGTATTTT; cdr3_aa: CSARGVAGGPSDTQYF
j_call: TRBJ1-1; clone_size: many; v_call: TRBV5-1; d_call: TRBD1; cdr3_nt: TGCGCCAGCAGCGAGCGACAGGGCGTCACTGAAGCCTTCTTT; cdr3_aa: CASSERQGVTEAFF
j_call: TRBJ1-2; clone_size: many; v_call: TRBV7-9; d_call: -; cdr3_nt: TGTGCCTGGAGCGGCGGGCCAAACTATGGCTACACCTTC; cdr3_aa: CAWSGGPNYGYTF
j_call: TRBJ2-7; clone_size: few; v_call: TRBV19; d_call: -; cdr3_nt: TGTGCCAGTAGCACACTTGGAACACTGACATGGAGCGAGCAGTACTTC; cdr3_aa: CASSTLGTLTWSEQYF
j_call: TRBJ2-7; clone_size: many; v_call: TRBV20-1; d_call: TRBD1; cdr3_nt: TGCAGTGCTAGAACCCGGGGCAGGGGGCTTGAGCAGTACTTC; cdr3_aa: CSARTRGRGLEQYF
j_call: TRBJ2-7; clone_size: -; v_call: TRBV7-8; d_call: -; cdr3_nt: TGTGCCAGCAGCCCCTGGGGGCGTGTATCCTACGAGCAGTACTTC; cdr3_aa: CASSPWGRVSYEQYF
j_call: TRBJ1-2; clone_size: -; v_call: TRBV27; d_call: -; cdr3_nt: TGTGCCAGCAGCGACCTCAGGACAGACTATGGCTACACCTTC; cdr3_aa: CASSDLRTDYGYTF
j_call: TRBJ1-1; clone_size: many; v_call: TRBV5-1; d_call: -; cdr3_nt: TGCGCCAGCAGCTTATACCCAGGGAACACTGAAGCTTTCTTT; cdr3_aa: CASSLYPGNTEAFF
j_call: TRBJ2-7; clone_size: few; v_call: TRBV29-1; d_call: -; cdr3_nt: TGCAGCGTCCCGTGGGGACCCCCAATATTGTTTCCCTACGAGCAGTACTTC; cdr3_aa: CSVPWGPPILFPYEQYF
j_call: TRBJ2-1; clone_size: many; v_call: TRBV15; d_call: -; cdr3_nt: TGTGCCACCAGCAGAGACCGCAGCTCCTACAATGAGCAGTTCTTC; cdr3_aa: CATSRDRSSYNEQFF
j_call: TRBJ2-5; clone_size: many; v_call: TRBV6-5; d_call: -; cdr3_nt: TGTGCCAGCAGTTATCGGCGGCAAGAGACCCAGTACTTC; cdr3_aa: CASSYRRQETQYF